The present TCR beta chain was sequenced within a study of T cells after yellow fever vaccination. Findings and limits, study-wide: There was a possibility that FACS-sorted repertoires contained abundant clonotypes contaminating from the bulk population.

In germline, CDR1 is MGHRA, CDR2 YSYEKL. The V gene end was trimmed by 1 base and the J gene end by 10 bases; junction bases not matched to a gene: 11. The CDR3 is 16 amino acids. This clonotype was counted between two and nine times. The target antigen is unknown. A process of 5'RACE template switching, which added a universal primer site and UMIs, was used to make TCR cDNA. TCRdb reanalysed the 5' RACE reads using MiXCR and keeps one entry per CDR3 protein. The table lists some 220,000 distinct CDR3 sequences, approximately 3.3% of them singletons. This specimen consisted of CD4+ T cells sorted from PBMCs, obtained 10 days after the yellow fever booster vaccination. The V gene is TRBV4-1, the J gene TRBJ2-1, with TRBD2 identical over 9 bases. The TCR was taken from a man between 18 and 35 years old who received the YFV17D yellow fever vaccine. DNA for the CDR3: TGCGCCAGCAGCCAAGCCGACGTCGCGGGGGGGCGAGAGCAGTTCTTC. It yields the protein CASSQADVAGGREQFF.